A single T cell receptor (beta chain) is shown here with its context. Repertoires were generated with immunoSEQ multiplex PCR, while TCRdb's copy carries only in-frame clones and drops some. The repertoire holds tens of thousands of clones, with roughly 97% as singletons. The record originates from a study of siplizumab effects on memory and regulatory T cells. The sequence was collected from a human donor in good health. The sequencing sample was made of naive CD4+ T cells sorted from blood.

The CDR3 loop is CASIPEGGNYGYTF. As DNA, the CDR3 is TGTGCCAGCATCCCCGAGGGGGGTAACTATGGCTACACCTTC. The V gene is TRBV7-9, the J gene TRBJ1-2; D perhaps matches TRBD1 (6 bases). The CDR3 is 14 residues long. V lost 7 bases and J lost 1, with 13 bases in between. The germline V gene has CDR1 SEHNR and CDR2 FQNEAQ (reference sequence). The entire variable domain, with the rest obtained from reference TRBV7-9 and TRBJ1-2, is as follows: DTGVSQNPRHKITKRGQNVTFRCDPISEHNRLYWYRQTLGQGPEFLTYFQNEAQLEKSRLLSDRFSAERPKGSFSTLEIQRTEQGDSAMYLCASIPEGGNYGYTFGSGTRLTVV.